The 13 T cell receptor beta chains in this list originate from one sample, sequenced in a study of T-cell memory formation after mild COVID-19. TCRdb recomputed calls from the 5' RACE reads with MiXCR, one row per CDR3 protein. Of roughly 49,000 distinct CDR3 sequences listed, less than 35% are singletons. Specimen: PBMCs or a T cell subset sorted from them (not recorded which). These receptors originate from a man between 18 and 29 years old who had mild COVID-19 (a few samples of this study predate the infection). Cell type and time point are not known.

The chain has TRBV4-1 and TRBJ2-7, with 9 bases matching TRBD1. This CDR3 contains 16 residues. CDR1 is MGHRA, CDR2 YSYEKL, per germline. After removal of 4 bases from V and 0 bases from J, the junction contained 7 bases not matched to a gene. CDR3 coding DNA: TGCGCCAGCAGCCTCCCCCCGGGACAGGGCTCCTACGAGCAGTACTTC. This gives the protein CASSLPPGQGSYEQYF.

The gene calls are TRBV7-9 and TRBJ2-5; D possibly uses TRBD1 or TRBD2 (5 bases each). Per the germline V gene, CDR1 is SEHNR and CDR2 is FQNEAQ (reference sequence). Between the trimmed V and J ends, which lost 5 bases and 5 bases, there was a span of 18 bases. The CDR3 runs to 15 residues. The CDR3 region is CASSQVGTHRETQYF. As DNA, the CDR3 is TGTGCCAGCAGCCAGGTCGGGACCCACCGGGAGACCCAGTACTTC.

The chain combines TRBV29-1 with TRBJ2-1; D possibly corresponds to TRBD2 (6 bases). The V and J ends lost 7 bases and 8 bases respectively, with 18 bases between them. Germline V gene sequence: CDR1 SQVTM, CDR2 ANQGSEA. This CDR3 has 13 residues. As DNA, the CDR3 is TGCAGCGCCGTGGGGAGGAGCTCGTATGAGCAGTTCTTC. As protein: CSAVGRSSYEQFF.

The gene calls are TRBV3-1 and TRBJ2-5; TRBD2 matches at 9 bases. This CDR3 comprises 16 residues. Looked up from germline, CDR1 is LGHDT and CDR2 is YNNKEL (reference sequence). V shed 4 bases, J shed 1 base, and the junction held 7 bases outside the gene matches. The CDR3 DNA sequence: TGTGCCAGCAGCCCCAGCCTAGCGGGGCTCCAAGAGACCCAGTACTTC. Translated: CASSPSLAGLQETQYF.

Only a few counts were recorded for this clonotype. The chain is built from TRBV6-6 and TRBJ2-2; no clear D gene. The germline V gene has CDR1 MNHNY and CDR2 SVGAGI (reference sequence). The ends were cut back, 0 bases at V and 5 bases at J, with 4 bases in the middle. The CDR3 is 13 residues long. The chain's CDR3 is CASSYSHTGELFF. The DNA of the CDR3 is TGTGCCAGCAGTTACTCACATACCGGGGAGCTGTTTTTT.

The rearrangement joins TRBV6-2 or TRBV6-3 to TRBJ1-5, with TRBD1 as a possible D gene (6 bases). The germline V gene encodes CDR1 MNHEY and CDR2 SVGEGT. CDR3 length equals 14 residues. V lost 4 bases to trimming and J lost 6 bases, with 13 bases between them. CDR3 loop: CASSLGGHSQPQHF. DNA for the CDR3: TGTGCCAGCAGTTTAGGGGGTCACAGTCAGCCCCAGCATTTT.

This rearrangement joins TRBV12-3 or TRBV12-4 to TRBJ2-7; 8 nucleotides agree with TRBD2. The length of the CDR3 is 13 residues. Germline trimming cut 7 bases from V and 5 bases from J; bases unmatched to any gene: 7. The CDR3 DNA follows: TGTGCCAGCACCATCGGGAGGGGGAACGAGCAGTACTTC. It specifies CASTIGRGNEQYF.

The V call is TRBV20-1, the J call TRBJ1-1; D gene ambiguous. This CDR3 is 15 amino acids long. CDR1 DFQATT and CDR2 SNEGSKA come from the germline V gene (reference sequence). V shed 3 bases and J shed 6 bases, with 20 bases lying between them. The CDR3 DNA is TGCAGTGCTAGCCGCTCGGGTCGGGTTATCGCTGAAGCTTTCTTT. It yields the protein CSASRSGRVIAEAFF.

This clonotype occurred a few times. The CDR3: CASSSPFGTTGELFF. As DNA, the CDR3 is TGTGCCAGCAGCTCACCCTTTGGGACGACCGGGGAGCTGTTTTTT. This chain joins TRBV7-9 and TRBJ2-2; D is tentatively TRBD1 or TRBD2 (5 bases each). From germline, CDR1 is SEHNR and CDR2 FQNEAQ (reference sequence). This CDR3 contains 15 residues. V dropped 4 bases and J dropped 5 bases, with 14 bases sitting between them.

This clonotype was detected only a few times. CDR3 in DNA: TGTGCCAGCAGTTTTGCCCCTGCAACTAATGAAAAACTGTTTTTT. It is translated as CASSFAPATNEKLFF. The V and J genes are TRBV7-9 and TRBJ1-4; D is uncertain. V lost 6 bases to trimming and J lost 0 bases, with 11 bases between them. The germline V gene has CDR1 SEHNR and CDR2 FQNEAQ (reference sequence). The CDR3 spans 15 residues. Full variable domain (outside the CDR3, taken from reference TRBV7-9 and TRBJ1-4): DTGVSQNPRHKITKRGQNVTFRCDPISEHNRLYWYRQTLGQGPEFLTYFQNEAQLEKSRLLSDRFSAERPKGSFSTLEIQRTEQGDSAMYLCASSFAPATNEKLFFGSGTQLSVL.

The chain links TRBV9 to TRBJ1-4; D is uncertain. Deletions cut 2 bases from V and 14 bases from J, with 13 bases between. Germline V CDR1 and CDR2: SGDLS, YYNGEE. This CDR3 has 12 residues. The CDR3 sequence: CASSVRPSYLFF. CDR3 sequence (DNA): TGTGCCAGCAGCGTTCGCCCGAGTTACCTGTTTTTT.

The chain employs TRBV6-5 and TRBJ1-1, with a tentative D call TRBD1 (5 bases). CDR3 length equals 15 residues. V was clipped by 0 bases and J by 1 base, with 9 bases between them. Germline CDR1 MNHEY, CDR2 SVGAGI. The CDR3 DNA is TGTGCCAGCAGTTACTCTGGCGGGGGGAACACTGAAGCTTTCTTT. This sequence encodes CASSYSGGGNTEAFF.

This clonotype was seen a handful of times. No DNA is shown, since the ends of the CDR3 on it are uncertain; the CDR3 is the one TCRdb lists. The chain links TRBV7-8 to TRBJ2-2. The germline V gene has CDR1 SGHVS and CDR2 FQNEAQ. The CDR3 totals 15 residues, both ends included. The CDR3 loop reads CASSAVANTGELFFF.